What follows are 28 T cell receptor beta chains derived from one specimen sequenced in a study of cytomegalovirus exposure and HLA in healthy donors. The PCR made use of 60 Vbeta and 13 Jbeta primers. The assay was immunoSEQ multiplex PCR, and TCRdb's table has in-frame clones only and misses some. The sample contains around 110,000 clones, roughly 85% of which appear only once. The sample was PBMCs. These receptors were collected from a young man in good health and CMV-seropositive.

This rearrangement joins TRBV5-4 to TRBJ1-1, with 8 nucleotides matching TRBD1. Germline trimming cut 7 bases from V and 7 bases from J; bases unmatched to any gene: 15. Per germline, CDR1 SGHNT and CDR2 YYREEE (reference sequence). This CDR3 spans 15 amino acids. The CDR3 sequence: CASHLPGGFESEAFF. The CDR3 nucleotides are TGTGCCAGCCACCTACCAGGGGGCTTTGAGAGTGAAGCTTTCTTT.

J is TRBJ2-1 and V is TRBV29-1; 12 nucleotides align to TRBD2. Trimming removed 3 bases from V and 10 bases from J; junction bases left unmatched: 4. In germline, CDR1 is SQVTM, CDR2 ANQGSEA. The CDR3 covers 13 residues. Here the CDR3 reads CSVDGLAGPEQFF. DNA of the CDR3: TGCAGCGTTGACGGACTAGCGGGGCCGGAGCAGTTCTTC.

The CDR3 protein is CASRTWTGKNTEAFF. CDR3 nucleotide sequence: TGTGCCAGCAGGACCTGGACAGGAAAGAACACTGAAGCTTTCTTT. V is TRBV27 and J is TRBJ1-1, with TRBD1 identical over 7 bases. Trimming at V came to 6 bases and at J to 1 base, leaving 8 bases not matched to a gene. The CDR3 sequence is 15 residues long. Germline V gene lookup returns CDR1 MNHEY and CDR2 SMNVEV (reference sequence).

This clone has just a few counts. The genes are TRBV7-9 and TRBJ2-2, with TRBD2 as a possible D gene (5 bases). This CDR3 is 15 amino acids long. Germline V gene data show CDR1 as SEHNR and CDR2 as FQNEAQ (reference sequence). This chain's CDR3 is CSGRGLSKTTGELFF. In nucleotides, the CDR3 is TGTTCCGGCCGGGGTCTTAGCAAGACCACCGGGGAGCTGTTTTTT.

The V gene is TRBV29-1, the J gene TRBJ2-7; possibly TRBD2 for D (5 bases). The V end was cut by 7 bases, the J end by 3 bases, with 19 bases between. This CDR3 is 14 amino acids long. CDR1 SQVTM and CDR2 ANQGSEA come from the germline V gene. CDR3 in amino acids: CSGRSLSHLYEQYV. The CDR3 DNA reads TGCAGCGGGAGGTCCCTATCCCACCTCTACGAGCAGTACGTC.

The V and J genes are TRBV6-5 and TRBJ1-2; TRBD1 matches at 7 bases. Germline trimming cut 8 bases from V and 7 bases from J; bases unmatched to any gene: 10. The CDR3 extends over 13 amino acids. CDR1 is MNHEY, CDR2 SVGAGI, per germline. The CDR3 loop reads CASGDWTGVGYTF. CDR3 DNA sequence: TGTGCCAGCGGCGACTGGACAGGCGTTGGCTACACCTTC.

This clone has ten or more counts. The sample carries other DNA sequences with the same CDR3. The chain carries TRBV6-1 and TRBJ2-5, with 11 bases that match TRBD2. The V gene end was trimmed by 2 bases and the J gene end by 1 base; junction bases not matched to a gene: 0. There are 15 residues in the CDR3. CDR1 is MNHNS and CDR2 is SASEGT in the germline V gene. In DNA, the CDR3 is TGTGCCAGCAGTGAACTAGCGGGAGGCCAAGAGACCCAGTACTTC. This gives the protein CASSELAGGQETQYF.

This clone was detected only a few times. This sequence joins TRBV28 and TRBJ2-7; 7 nucleotides match TRBD1. Germline assignment: CDR1 MDHEN and CDR2 SYDVKM. The CDR3 consists of 14 residues. V shed 10 bases, J shed 3 bases, and the junction held 12 bases outside the gene matches. The CDR3 DNA is TGTGCCACTTCGTGGGGACAGACGCTCTACGAGCAGTACTTC. Translation: CATSWGQTLYEQYF.

The chain joins TRBV6-7 to TRBJ1-1; the D gene is possibly TRBD1 (5 bases). TRBV6-7 is labeled an ORF, and its function is uncertain. With 6 bases removed from V and 1 base from J, the gap between germline ends came to 15 bases. This CDR3 has 15 residues. The CDR3 region has the DNA TGTGCCAGCAGCCACCGGGGGTTTGGGAACACTGAAGCTTTCTTT. Translated, it gives CASSHRGFGNTEAFF.

V gene TRBV6-1 combines with J gene TRBJ2-5; weak D call: TRBD2 (6 bases). V gave up 5 bases and J gave up 4 bases, with 14 bases separating them. Germline-derived CDR1 and CDR2 are MNHNS and SASEGT. The CDR3 extends over 14 amino acids. CDR3 nucleotide sequence: TGTGCCAGCAGTAAGACGGGAGTGAGAGAGACCCAGTACTTC. This sequence encodes CASSKTGVRETQYF.

The chain carries TRBV5-1 and TRBJ1-4; 7 bases are shared with TRBD1. Germline trimming cut 0 bases from V and 3 bases from J; bases unmatched to any gene: 2. The CDR3 spans 15 residues. Germline V gene sequence: CDR1 SGHRS, CDR2 YFSETQ. The CDR3 loop reads CASSLDGTANEKLFF. CDR3 coding DNA: TGCGCCAGCAGCTTGGATGGGACAGCTAATGAAAAACTGTTTTTT.

This chain links TRBV10-3 with TRBJ2-3; 10 bases are a match to TRBD2. CDR1 is ENHRY, CDR2 SYGVKD, per germline. This CDR3 is 16 amino acids long. Unmatched junction bases numbered 7, after V lost 4 bases and J lost 3 bases. For the CDR3, the DNA is TGTGCCATCAGTGTACTAGCGGGACGCGCTACAGATACGCAGTATTTT. It codes for CAISVLAGRATDTQYF.

The chain recombines TRBV7-9 with TRBJ2-1, with 8 bases lining up with TRBD2. V shed 5 bases, J shed 8 bases, and the junction held 17 bases outside the gene matches. Germline loops: CDR1 SEHNR, CDR2 FQNEAQ (reference sequence). CDR3 length: 17 amino acids. CDR3 bases: TGTGCCAGCAGCCGAAGGTCGGGAGGGCCGCGTGTGGATGAGCAGTTCTTC. As protein: CASSRRSGGPRVDEQFF. Combining the CDR3 with reference TRBV7-9 and TRBJ2-1 gives the whole variable domain DTGVSQNPRHKITKRGQNVTFRCDPISEHNRLYWYRQTLGQGPEFLTYFQNEAQLEKSRLLSDRFSAERPKGSFSTLEIQRTEQGDSAMYLCASSRRSGGPRVDEQFFGPGTRLTVL.

J is TRBJ1-4 and V is TRBV5-4; TRBD1 agrees at 7 bases. Germline CDR1 is SGHNT and CDR2 is YYREEE (reference sequence). Trimming removed 3 bases from V and 4 bases from J; junction bases left unmatched: 6. The CDR3 runs to 15 residues. This chain's CDR3 is CASSYRTGLNEKLFF. CDR3 nucleotides: TGTGCCAGCAGCTACCGGACAGGCCTTAATGAAAAACTGTTTTTT.

The gene calls are TRBV19 and TRBJ2-1; 14 bases are shared with TRBD2. This CDR3 contains 18 residues. The V gene's germline CDR1 is LNHDA and CDR2 SQIVND (reference sequence). With 3 bases clipped from V and 6 bases from J, the junction kept 10 bases outside the gene matches. The CDR3 DNA follows: TGTGCCAGTAGTATTACCCGGACTAGCGGGGGGACTCGCAATGAGCAGTTCTTC. Protein product: CASSITRTSGGTRNEQFF.

V and J are TRBV5-8 and TRBJ1-5; TRBD1 might be the D (6 bases). The CDR3 length is 14 residues. Between the trimmed V and J ends, which lost 4 bases and 7 bases, there was a span of 15 bases. Looked up from germline, CDR1 is SGHTS and CDR2 is YDEGEE. The DNA of the CDR3 is TGTGCCAGCAGCCATGACAGGTTCGAGCAGCCCCAGCATTTT. Protein product: CASSHDRFEQPQHF.

The chain is built from TRBV14 and TRBJ1-4; D may be TRBD1 (5 bases). The V gene's germline CDR1 is SGHDN and CDR2 FVKESK. V was pared by 2 bases and J by 8 bases, with 12 bases between. This CDR3 has 14 residues. The CDR3 region has the DNA TGTGCCAGCAGCCAATGGGGGGGAGGCGAAAAACTGTTTTTT. It specifies CASSQWGGGEKLFF.

The rearrangement joins TRBV2 to TRBJ2-1, with 11 bases identical to TRBD2. The V and J ends lost 8 bases and 6 bases, in that order; junction bases with no gene match: 9. Germline-derived CDR1 and CDR2 are SNHLY and FYNNEI. The CDR3 contains 15 residues. Here the CDR3 reads CASGSGLAVVNEQFF. The CDR3 DNA is TGTGCCAGCGGTTCGGGACTAGCGGTTGTCAATGAGCAGTTCTTC.

CDR3 protein: CASSYARNQPQHF. The CDR3 DNA reads TGCGCCAGCTCTTATGCGCGTAATCAGCCCCAGCATTTT. The chain is built from TRBV4-1 and TRBJ1-5; D unresolved. This CDR3 has 13 residues. Germline loops: CDR1 MGHRA, CDR2 YSYEKL. Deletions cut 8 bases from V and 4 bases from J, with 12 bases between.

The genes are TRBV4-1 and TRBJ2-7; 9 nucleotides agree with TRBD2. Germline V gene lookup returns CDR1 MGHRA and CDR2 YSYEKL. This CDR3 contains 15 residues. V was clipped by 10 bases and J by 5 bases; unmatched bases: 15. The CDR3 protein is CAKVGASGDPHEQYV. Here the CDR3 DNA reads TGCGCCAAGGTGGGGGCTAGCGGGGATCCCCACGAGCAGTACGTC.

The chain joins TRBV19 to TRBJ1-4; 9 nucleotides match TRBD1. The junction had 9 bases not matched to a gene; V was cut back by 4 bases and J by 3 bases. Per the germline V gene, CDR1 is LNHDA and CDR2 is SQIVND (reference sequence). The CDR3 runs to 17 residues. CDR3: CASSTGQGRGSNEKLFF. For the CDR3, the DNA is TGTGCCAGTAGTACCGGACAGGGGAGAGGGTCTAATGAAAAACTGTTTTTT.

V is TRBV2 and J is TRBJ2-2, with 8 bases matching TRBD2. Germline V gene sequence: CDR1 SNHLY, CDR2 FYNNEI. CDR3 length equals 14 residues. V lost 7 bases, J lost 10 bases, and 11 bases stayed unmatched. CDR3 DNA sequence: TGTGCCAGCATTCCAGGCGCGGGGGGCGCGGAGCTGTTTTTT. It encodes CASIPGAGGAELFF.

This chain uses TRBV28 with TRBJ1-3; D may be TRBD1 (5 bases). The germline V gene has CDR1 MDHEN and CDR2 SYDVKM. CDR3 length equals 15 residues. V was shortened by 2 bases and J by 1 base, with 9 bases between the two germline ends. DNA for the CDR3: TGTGCCAGCAGTTTAGCAGGGATTTCTGGAAACACCATATATTTT. It yields the protein CASSLAGISGNTIYF.

The V call is TRBV5-1, the J call TRBJ1-1; 7 positions match TRBD1. CDR3 length equals 13 residues. Per germline, CDR1 SGHRS and CDR2 YFSETQ. Trimming at V came to 4 bases and at J to 4 bases, leaving 4 bases not matched to a gene. CDR3 bases: TGCGCCAGCAGCCGACAGGGTCCCACTGAAGCTTTCTTT. It codes for CASSRQGPTEAFF.

CDR3 nucleotides: TGCGCCAGCAGCTTGGATGGTGGTCAGGGGGCCTACGAGCAGTACTTC. Amino acids: CASSLDGGQGAYEQYF. This rearrangement joins TRBV5-1 to TRBJ2-7, with TRBD1 identical over 7 bases. Germline values: CDR1 SGHRS, CDR2 YFSETQ. This CDR3 spans 16 amino acids. V trimming: 0 bases; J trimming: 2 bases; junction bases outside the gene matches: 8. Supplemented by reference TRBV5-1 and TRBJ2-7, the full variable domain reads KAGVTQTPRYLIKTRGQQVTLSCSPISGHRSVSWYQQTPGQGLQFLFEYFSETQRNKGNFPGRFSGRQFSNSRSEMNVSTLELGDSALYLCASSLDGGQGAYEQYFGPGTRLTVT.

This clone was detected once. V gene TRBV9 combines with J gene TRBJ2-3, with 9 positions matching TRBD1. Germline CDR1 is SGDLS and CDR2 is YYNGEE. The ends lost 4 bases at V and 1 base at J; junction bases unmatched: 10. The CDR3 is made up of 17 amino acids. This CDR3 is CASSPIHGQGRTDTQYF. The CDR3 DNA reads TGTGCCAGCAGCCCGATACACGGACAGGGGCGCACAGATACGCAGTATTTT.

This chain links TRBV4-1 with TRBJ2-4, with a tentative D call TRBD2 (5 bases). Trimming shortened V by 1 base and J by 1 base, and 11 bases separated the two germline ends. Germline V lookup: CDR1 MGHRA, CDR2 YSYEKL. This CDR3 is built from 16 residues. Written as DNA, the CDR3 is TGCGCCAGCAGCCAAGGCGTAAGGGAGGCCAAAAACATTCAGTACTTC. Translated: CASSQGVREAKNIQYF.

The chain couples TRBV2 to TRBJ1-1, with 9 bases fitting TRBD1. Germline V CDR1 and CDR2: SNHLY, FYNNEI. V was clipped by 6 bases and J by 10 bases; unmatched bases: 9. This CDR3 is built from 13 residues. CDR3 nucleotide sequence: TGTGCCAGCAGGTCCGGGACAGGGCCCAGAGCTTTCTTT. This gives the protein CASRSGTGPRAFF.